One sample yielded the 10 T cell receptor beta chains listed below, sequenced in a study of cytomegalovirus exposure and HLA in healthy donors. Both 60 Vbeta primers and 13 Jbeta primers went into the PCR. TCRdb's copy holds only in-frame clones and misses some; the assay was immunoSEQ multiplex PCR. Among over 150,000 clones listed, over 70% were seen once. The sample was PBMCs. All receptors come from a male donor in good health and CMV-seropositive.

The J gene is TRBJ2-7, the V gene TRBV25-1; D ambiguous. With 2 bases removed from V and 3 bases from J, the gap between germline ends came to 5 bases. Germline values: CDR1 MGHDK, CDR2 SYGVNS. The CDR3 sequence is 12 residues long. The DNA for the CDR3 is TGTGCCAGCAGTGAAATCGGCTACGAGCAGTACTTC. This gives the protein CASSEIGYEQYF.

This clone was recorded a few times. This probably arose from a read error, given a far larger clone one base away. The chain uses TRBV5-1 and TRBJ1-5, with D possibly matching TRBD1 (5 bases). Germline assignment: CDR1 SGHRS and CDR2 YFSETQ. Trimming took off 4 bases at V and 0 bases at J, with 11 bases between the two ends. The CDR3 runs 15 residues. CDR3 residues: CASSRWGDSNQPQHF. The CDR3 DNA is TGCGCCAGCAGCCGGTGGGGGGATAGCAATCAGCCCCAGCATTTT.

This clone has just a few counts. The rearrangement joins TRBV5-6 to TRBJ2-5, with a possible D match to TRBD2 (5 bases). Germline CDR1 SGHDT, CDR2 YYEEEE. V was cut by 2 bases and J by 1 base, with 6 bases left in between. CDR3 length equals 13 residues. CDR3 coding DNA: TGTGCCAGCAGCTTCAGCGGCCAAGAGACCCAGTACTTC. Protein: CASSFSGQETQYF.

The J gene is TRBJ2-1, the V gene TRBV6-6; D gene ambiguous. The germline V gene has CDR1 MNHNY and CDR2 SVGAGI (reference sequence). Trimming took off 4 bases at V and 6 bases at J, with 7 bases between the two ends. The CDR3 has 12 amino acids. The CDR3: CASSSSGNEQFF. CDR3 in DNA: TGTGCCAGCAGTTCTTCAGGCAATGAGCAGTTCTTC.

The rearrangement uses TRBV2 and TRBJ1-4, with 7 positions matching TRBD1. The CDR3 covers 15 residues. The J segment lost 7 bases and the V segment lost 6 bases, leaving 11 bases of the junction unmatched. In germline, CDR1 is SNHLY, CDR2 FYNNEI. CDR3 sequence: CASRPNRGIGEKLFF. The CDR3 DNA sequence: TGTGCCAGCAGACCAAACAGGGGCATAGGTGAAAAACTGTTTTTT.

The chain links TRBV15 to TRBJ1-4; D remains unclear. V was shortened by 0 bases and J by 7 bases, with 6 bases between the two germline ends. Germline assignment: CDR1 LNHNV and CDR2 YYDKDF (reference sequence). The CDR3 extends over 13 amino acids. The CDR3 reads CATSRDRGEKLFF. DNA of the CDR3: TGTGCCACCAGCAGAGATCGCGGTGAAAAACTGTTTTTT.

The chain is built from TRBV11-3 and TRBJ2-7; weak D call: TRBD2 (5 bases). This CDR3 has 14 amino acids. With 4 bases removed from V and 5 bases from J, the gap between germline ends came to 15 bases. Germline V gene lookup returns CDR1 SGHNT and CDR2 YENEEA. The CDR3 loop reads CASSSGYPPNEQYF. CDR3 DNA sequence: TGTGCCAGCAGCTCGGGGTACCCACCTAACGAGCAGTACTTC. Supplemented by reference TRBV11-3 and TRBJ2-7, the full variable domain reads EAGVVQSPRYKIIEKKQPVAFWCNPISGHNTLYWYLQNLGQGPELLIRYENEEAVDDSQLPKDRFSAERLKGVDSTLKIQPAELGDSAVYLCASSSGYPPNEQYFGPGTRLTVT.

This chain uses TRBV19 with TRBJ2-2; TRBD2 agrees at 8 bases. V lost 8 bases and J lost 5; bases outside the gene matches: 4. CDR1 LNHDA and CDR2 SQIVND come from the germline V gene (reference sequence). The CDR3 contains 13 residues. CDR3 region: CASCPGGTGELFF. In DNA form, the CDR3 reads TGTGCCAGTTGCCCGGGGGGGACCGGGGAGCTGTTTTTT.

This rearrangement joins TRBV7-8 to TRBJ2-2; perhaps TRBD2 as D (5 bases). Trimming removed 7 bases at V and 6 bases at J, with 15 bases between. CDR1 and CDR2 (germline): SGHVS, FQNEAQ. This CDR3 is built from 14 residues. The DNA of the CDR3 is TGTGCCAGCACCCCAATACGGGGTGCCGGGGAGCTGTTTTTT. Its protein is CASTPIRGAGELFF.

The chain has TRBV13 and TRBJ2-7; no clear D gene. The ends were cut back, 0 bases at V and 6 bases at J, with 6 bases in the middle. The CDR3 sequence is 12 residues long. CDR1 and CDR2 (germline): PRHDT, FYEKMQ (reference sequence). The chain's CDR3 is CASSLGSREQYF. The CDR3 DNA reads as TGTGCCAGCAGCTTAGGGAGTCGCGAGCAGTACTTC.